These 16 T cell receptor beta chains were sequenced from one sample in a study of CD8+CD57+ T cells in acquired aplastic anemia. CDR3 and TCR beta VDJ profiling relied on genomic DNA as the template. From the reads, TCRdb called clonotypes with MiXCR, one entry per CDR3 protein. The sample records roughly 180,000 distinct CDR3 sequences, under 55% being singletons. Sequenced material: sorted CD4+, CD8+, or CD8+CD57+ T cells (not recorded which) from PBMCs. These receptors originate from a human donor in good health.

This rearrangement joins TRBV5-6 to TRBJ1-2; D is ambiguous. V lost 0 bases and J lost 4, with 16 bases in between. Germline V gene data show CDR1 as SGHDT and CDR2 as YYEEEE. The CDR3 totals 16 residues. The CDR3 spells CASSLAGSSFRYGYTF. Written as DNA, the CDR3 is TGTGCCAGCAGCTTGGCGGGTAGCTCCTTTCGCTATGGCTACACCTTC.

A remark on this clonotype: A read error may be the cause here, since a much bigger clone is one base away. The chain employs TRBV6-5 and TRBJ1-5, with D perhaps matching TRBD1 (6 bases). There are 14 residues in the CDR3. CDR1 is MNHEY, CDR2 SVGAGI, per germline. The V and J ends lost 0 bases and 9 bases respectively, with 12 bases between them. Here the CDR3 reads CASSYSNRERPQHF. The CDR3 nucleotides read TGTGCCAGCAGTTACTCGAACAGGGAACGGCCCCAGCATTTT.

This clonotype was seen ten or more times. The V and J genes are TRBV30 and TRBJ2-5, with D uncertain. The germline V gene has CDR1 GTSNPN and CDR2 SVGIG (reference sequence). The CDR3 totals 10 residues. V gave up 2 bases and J gave up 4 bases, with 2 bases separating them. CDR3 residues: CAWSRETQYF. DNA for the CDR3: TGTGCCTGGAGTCGAGAGACCCAGTACTTC.

This chain connects TRBV15 to TRBJ1-2; D gene unclear. V lost 1 base to trimming and J lost 3 bases, with 15 bases between them. The CDR3 spans 16 residues. The V gene's germline CDR1 is LNHNV and CDR2 YYDKDF (reference sequence). CDR3 in amino acids: CATSRVLPRMHYGYTF. CDR3 coding DNA: TGTGCCACCAGCAGAGTCCTCCCTCGGATGCACTATGGCTACACCTTC.

The chain is built from TRBV7-2 and TRBJ1-1; TRBD1 might be the D (5 bases). The V end was cut by 5 bases, the J end by 3 bases, with 13 bases between. The CDR3 is 14 residues long. Germline CDR1 is SGHTA and CDR2 is FQGNSA. This CDR3 reads CASSARDLYTEAFF. The CDR3 DNA sequence: TGTGCCAGCAGCGCCAGGGATCTTTACACTGAAGCTTTCTTT.

This clonotype was recorded at least ten times. The chain couples TRBV19 to TRBJ1-5, with D perhaps TRBD1 (5 bases). CDR1 is LNHDA and CDR2 is SQIVND in the germline V gene (reference sequence). CDR3 length: 14 residues. V lost 7 bases and J lost 3, with 13 bases in between. Here the CDR3 reads CASNPARDNQPQHF. The CDR3 DNA is TGTGCCAGTAATCCGGCCAGGGACAATCAGCCCCAGCATTTT.

Points on this clonotype: The conserved closing phenylalanine or tryptophan is absent in this CDR3, likely reflecting a read error. The chain uses TRBV5-1 and TRBJ1-1, with D tentatively TRBD1 (6 bases). V lost 4 bases and J 1 base, leaving 11 bases between the germline ends. The CDR3 has 14 residues. Germline-derived CDR1 and CDR2 are SGHRS and YFSETQ. CDR3 protein: CASSPTQGNTEAFS. Written as DNA, the CDR3 is TGCGCCAGCAGCCCGACACAGGGGAACACTGAAGCTTTCTCT.

This clonotype was found many times. The V and J genes are TRBV24-1 and TRBJ2-3; TRBD1 agrees at 8 bases. The V and J ends lost 4 bases and 3 bases, in that order; junction bases with no gene match: 8. CDR1 KGHDR and CDR2 SFDVKD come from the germline V gene. The CDR3 length is 16 residues. This CDR3 reads CATSDAGQGGTDTQYF. The CDR3 DNA reads TGTGCCACCAGTGACGCCGGACAGGGTGGTACAGATACGCAGTATTTT.

On this clonotype: A read error may be the cause here, since a much bigger clone is one base away. This chain joins TRBV30 and TRBJ2-7; D is possibly TRBD2 (6 bases). The CDR3 contains 13 residues. Germline-derived CDR1 and CDR2 are GTSNPN and SVGIG (reference sequence). The CDR3 loop reads CAWSVEGSYDQYF. The CDR3 coding sequence is TGTGCCTGGAGTGTGGAGGGATCCTACGATCAGTACTTC.

This clonotype was observed a handful of times. The CDR3 reads CSAIGASLPEQYF. In nucleotides, the CDR3 is TGCAGTGCTATCGGGGCTAGCTTACCCGAGCAGTACTTC. The rearrangement uses TRBV20-1 and TRBJ2-7; perhaps D is TRBD1 or TRBD2 (5 bases each). V was clipped by 4 bases and J by 6 bases, with 16 bases between them. This CDR3 has 13 residues. Germline V lookup: CDR1 DFQATT, CDR2 SNEGSKA (reference sequence).

Only one count was recorded for this clonotype. The chain has TRBV5-6 and TRBJ2-5, with D possibly matching TRBD2 (6 bases). The V gene lost 1 base and the J gene lost 2 bases, with 27 bases spanning the gap. The CDR3 totals 20 residues. Germline CDR1 and CDR2: SGHDT and YYEEEE. The CDR3: CASSLSGWAEGGAEQETQYF. In nucleotides, the CDR3 is TGTGCCAGCAGCTTGTCCGGTTGGGCTGAGGGCGGGGCAGAACAAGAGACCCAGTACTTC.

This clonotype occurred a few times. The chain is built from TRBV6-2 or TRBV6-3 and TRBJ2-1, with 8 nucleotides matching TRBD2. The J segment lost 6 bases and the V segment lost 6 bases, leaving 10 bases of the junction unmatched. This CDR3 spans 15 amino acids. Per germline, CDR1 MNHEY and CDR2 SVGEGT. The CDR3 spells CASSRGAGGVNEQFF. The DNA of the CDR3 is TGTGCCAGCAGCCGCGGGGCCGGGGGGGTCAATGAGCAGTTCTTC.

The sample holds a few counts of this clonotype. This chain joins TRBV20-1 and TRBJ2-3, with D unresolved. Trimming took off 3 bases at V and 4 bases at J, with 11 bases between the two ends. Germline V lookup: CDR1 DFQATT, CDR2 SNEGSKA (reference sequence). The CDR3 is 13 residues long. The DNA of the CDR3 is TGCAGTGCTAGTTCTCCCGTGCCAGATACGCAGTATTTT. This encodes CSASSPVPDTQYF.

Comments on this clonotype: A much larger clonotype is one base distant, so this may be a read error. The V gene is TRBV20-1, the J gene TRBJ1-5, with D tentatively TRBD1 (5 bases). The ends were cut back, 5 bases at V and 0 bases at J, with 14 bases in the middle. This CDR3 comprises 15 residues. Germline V gene data show CDR1 as DFQATT and CDR2 as SNEGSKA (reference sequence). The CDR3, as DNA: TGCAGTGCTGGGGGACGGGGTTATAGCAATCAGCCCCAGCATTTT. It yields the protein CSAGGRGYSNQPQHF.

This chain connects TRBV28 to TRBJ1-5, with D hard to call. The V gene lost 5 bases and the J gene lost 7 bases, with 12 bases spanning the gap. The CDR3 is 13 residues long. CDR1 is MDHEN, CDR2 SYDVKM, per germline. CDR3 region: CASSRDHKQPQHF. The CDR3 DNA follows: TGTGCCAGCAGTCGGGATCACAAGCAGCCCCAGCATTTT.

In its sample, this clonotype was seen many times. The J gene is TRBJ2-3, the V gene TRBV15; D assignment may be TRBD1 or TRBD2 (6 bases each). The V end was cut by 3 bases, the J end by 2 bases, with 21 bases between. This CDR3 contains 18 residues. Germline CDR1 reads LNHNV; CDR2 reads YYDKDF (reference sequence). CDR3 sequence: CATSSLGRWRGHTDTQYF. The CDR3, as DNA: TGTGCCACCAGCAGCCTTGGACGATGGCGGGGACACACAGATACGCAGTATTTT. The complete variable domain, with remaining parts taken from reference TRBV15 and TRBJ2-3, reads DAMVIQNPRYQVTQFGKPVTLSCSQTLNHNVMYWYQQKSSQAPKLLFHYYDKDFNNEADTPDNFQSRRPNTSFCFLDIRSPGLGDTAMYLCATSSLGRWRGHTDTQYFGPGTRLTVL.